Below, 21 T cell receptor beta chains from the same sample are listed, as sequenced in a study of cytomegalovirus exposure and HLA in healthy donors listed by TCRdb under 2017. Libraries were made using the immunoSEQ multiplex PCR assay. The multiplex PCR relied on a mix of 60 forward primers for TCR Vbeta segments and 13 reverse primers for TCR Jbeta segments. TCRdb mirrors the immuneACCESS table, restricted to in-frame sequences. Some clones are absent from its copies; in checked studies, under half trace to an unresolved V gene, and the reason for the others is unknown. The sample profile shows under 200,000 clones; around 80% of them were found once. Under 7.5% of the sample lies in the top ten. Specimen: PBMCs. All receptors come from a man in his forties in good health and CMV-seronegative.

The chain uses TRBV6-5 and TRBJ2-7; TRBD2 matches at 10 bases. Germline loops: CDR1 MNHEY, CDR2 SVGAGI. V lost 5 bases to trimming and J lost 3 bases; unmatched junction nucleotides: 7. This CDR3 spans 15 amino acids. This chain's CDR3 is CASSALAGDGYEQYF. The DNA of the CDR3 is TGTGCCAGCAGTGCCCTAGCGGGAGACGGCTACGAGCAGTACTTC.

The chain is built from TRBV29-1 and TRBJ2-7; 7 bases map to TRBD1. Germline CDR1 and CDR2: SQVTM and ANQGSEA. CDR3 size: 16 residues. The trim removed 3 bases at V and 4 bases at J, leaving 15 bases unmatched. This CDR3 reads CSVDSTSGTDPYEQYF. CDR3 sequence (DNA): TGCAGCGTTGATTCAACCTCCGGGACAGACCCATACGAGCAGTACTTC.

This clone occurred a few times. CDR3 coding DNA: TGTGCCAGCAGCAAGCTGGGTCCTGAGGAGGAGCAGTACTTC. This codes for CASSKLGPEEEQYF. The chain combines TRBV21-1 with TRBJ2-7; TRBD2, the D gene given by the table, was not confirmed from the DNA. TRBV21-1 is described as a pseudogene. The CDR3 loop spans 14 amino acids.

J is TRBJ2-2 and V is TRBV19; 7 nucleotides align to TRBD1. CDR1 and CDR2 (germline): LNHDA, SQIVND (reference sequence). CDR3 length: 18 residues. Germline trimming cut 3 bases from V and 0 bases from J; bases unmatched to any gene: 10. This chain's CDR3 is CASSIGTAYLSNTGELFF. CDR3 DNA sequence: TGTGCCAGTAGTATCGGGACAGCCTACCTATCGAACACCGGGGAGCTGTTTTTT.

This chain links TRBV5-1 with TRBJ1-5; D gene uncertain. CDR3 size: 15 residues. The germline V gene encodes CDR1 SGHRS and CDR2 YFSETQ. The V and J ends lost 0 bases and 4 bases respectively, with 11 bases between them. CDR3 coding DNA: TGCGCCAGCAGCTTGGGGACGGGAGTAAATCAGCCCCAGCATTTT. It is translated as CASSLGTGVNQPQHF. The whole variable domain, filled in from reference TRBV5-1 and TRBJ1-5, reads KAGVTQTPRYLIKTRGQQVTLSCSPISGHRSVSWYQQTPGQGLQFLFEYFSETQRNKGNFPGRFSGRQFSNSRSEMNVSTLELGDSALYLCASSLGTGVNQPQHFGDGTRLSIL.

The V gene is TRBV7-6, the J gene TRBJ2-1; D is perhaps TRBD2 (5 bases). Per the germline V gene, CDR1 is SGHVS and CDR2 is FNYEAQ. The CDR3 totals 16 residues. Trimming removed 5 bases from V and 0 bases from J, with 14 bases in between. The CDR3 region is CASSQRAVSSYNEQFF. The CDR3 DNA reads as TGTGCCAGCAGCCAAAGAGCGGTAAGCTCCTACAATGAGCAGTTCTTC.

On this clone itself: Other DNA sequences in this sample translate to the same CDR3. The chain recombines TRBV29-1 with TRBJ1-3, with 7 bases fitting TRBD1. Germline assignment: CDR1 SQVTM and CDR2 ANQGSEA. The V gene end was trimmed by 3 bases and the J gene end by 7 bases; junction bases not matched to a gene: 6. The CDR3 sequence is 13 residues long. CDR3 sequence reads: CSVETGLRNTIYF. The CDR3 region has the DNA TGCAGCGTTGAGACAGGGCTGCGGAACACCATATATTTT.

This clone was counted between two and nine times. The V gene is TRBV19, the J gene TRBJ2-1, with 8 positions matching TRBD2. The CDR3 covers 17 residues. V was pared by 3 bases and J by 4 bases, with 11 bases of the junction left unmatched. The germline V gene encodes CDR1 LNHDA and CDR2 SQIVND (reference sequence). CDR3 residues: CASSILSGGLGYNEQFF. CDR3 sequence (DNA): TGTGCCAGTAGTATTCTCTCGGGGGGGCTCGGGTACAATGAGCAGTTCTTC.

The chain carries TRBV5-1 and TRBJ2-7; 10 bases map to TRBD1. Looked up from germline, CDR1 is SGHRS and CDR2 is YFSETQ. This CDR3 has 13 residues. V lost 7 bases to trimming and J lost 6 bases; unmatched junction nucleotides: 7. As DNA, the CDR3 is TGCGCCAGCGGGGACAGGGGAGGGATCGAGCAGTACTTC. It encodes CASGDRGGIEQYF.

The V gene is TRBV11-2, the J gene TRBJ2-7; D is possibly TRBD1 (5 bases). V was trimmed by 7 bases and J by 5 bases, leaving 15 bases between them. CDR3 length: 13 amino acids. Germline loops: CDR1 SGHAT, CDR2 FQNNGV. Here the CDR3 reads CASKGPGMDEQYF. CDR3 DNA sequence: TGTGCCAGCAAAGGGCCAGGGATGGACGAGCAGTACTTC.

CDR3 nucleotides: TGTGCCAGCAGGCAGAGAGATAGCGGAGGGGACCAAGAGACCCAGTACTTC. Protein product: CASRQRDSGGDQETQYF. V gene TRBV11-3 combines with J gene TRBJ2-5; D is perhaps TRBD2 (6 bases). The CDR3 spans 17 residues. V dropped 6 bases and J dropped 0 bases, with 20 bases sitting between them. Germline lookup yields CDR1 SGHNT and CDR2 YENEEA.

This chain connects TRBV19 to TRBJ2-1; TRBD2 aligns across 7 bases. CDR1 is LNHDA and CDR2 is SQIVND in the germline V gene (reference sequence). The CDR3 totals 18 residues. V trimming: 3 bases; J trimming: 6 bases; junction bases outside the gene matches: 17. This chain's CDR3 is CASSMLLTAGKGFNEQFF. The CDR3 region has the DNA TGTGCCAGTAGTATGCTACTGACAGCGGGGAAAGGTTTCAATGAGCAGTTCTTC.

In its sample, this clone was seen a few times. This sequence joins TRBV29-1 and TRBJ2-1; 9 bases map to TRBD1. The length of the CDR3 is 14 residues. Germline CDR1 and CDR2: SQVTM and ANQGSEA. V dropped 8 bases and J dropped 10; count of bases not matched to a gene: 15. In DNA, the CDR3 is TGCAGCATCCGGACAGGGGCCGTCGGTCGGGAGCAGTTCTTC. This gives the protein CSIRTGAVGREQFF.

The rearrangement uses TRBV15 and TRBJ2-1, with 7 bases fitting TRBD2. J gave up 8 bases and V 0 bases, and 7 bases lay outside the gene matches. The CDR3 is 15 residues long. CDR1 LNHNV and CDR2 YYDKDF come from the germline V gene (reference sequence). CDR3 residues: CATSRDGAGRDEQFF. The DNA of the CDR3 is TGTGCCACCAGCAGAGATGGGGCAGGGAGGGATGAGCAGTTCTTC.

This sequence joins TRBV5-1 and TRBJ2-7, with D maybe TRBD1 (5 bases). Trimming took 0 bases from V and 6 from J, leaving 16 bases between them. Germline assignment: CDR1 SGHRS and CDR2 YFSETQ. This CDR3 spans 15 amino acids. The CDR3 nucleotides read TGCGCCAGCAGCTTGGACAGGCCCTCTTCGTTCGAGCAGTACTTC. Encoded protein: CASSLDRPSSFEQYF.

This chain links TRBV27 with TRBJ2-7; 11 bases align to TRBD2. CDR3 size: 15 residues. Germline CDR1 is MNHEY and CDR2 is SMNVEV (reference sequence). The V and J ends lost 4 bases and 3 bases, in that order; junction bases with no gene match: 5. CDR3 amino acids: CASSSLTSGNYEQYF. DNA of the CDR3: TGTGCCAGCAGTTCGCTGACTAGCGGGAACTACGAGCAGTACTTC.

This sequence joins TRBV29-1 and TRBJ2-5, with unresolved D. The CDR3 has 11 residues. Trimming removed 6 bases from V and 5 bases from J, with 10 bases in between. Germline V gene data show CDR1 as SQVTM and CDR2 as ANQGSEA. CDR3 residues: CSVRPRETQYF. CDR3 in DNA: TGCAGCGTGCGCCCCCGCGAGACCCAGTACTTC.

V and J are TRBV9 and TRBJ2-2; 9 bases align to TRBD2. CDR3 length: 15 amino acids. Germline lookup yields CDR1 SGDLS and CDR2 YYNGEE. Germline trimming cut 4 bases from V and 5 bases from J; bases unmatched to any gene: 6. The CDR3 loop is CASSQAGGGTGELFF. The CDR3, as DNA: TGTGCCAGCAGCCAGGCGGGGGGGGGAACCGGGGAGCTGTTTTTT.

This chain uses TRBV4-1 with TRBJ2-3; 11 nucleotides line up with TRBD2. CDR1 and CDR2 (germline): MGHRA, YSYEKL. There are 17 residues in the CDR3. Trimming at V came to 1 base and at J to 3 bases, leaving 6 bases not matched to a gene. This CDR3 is CASSQGLAGGITDTQYF. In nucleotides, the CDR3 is TGCGCCAGCAGCCAAGGCTTAGCGGGAGGGATAACAGATACGCAGTATTTT.

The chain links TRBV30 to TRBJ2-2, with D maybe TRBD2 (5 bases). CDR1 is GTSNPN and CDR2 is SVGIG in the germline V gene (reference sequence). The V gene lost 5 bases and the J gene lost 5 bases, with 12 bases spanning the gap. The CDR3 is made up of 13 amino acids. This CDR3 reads CAWAGELTGELFF. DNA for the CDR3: TGTGCCTGGGCTGGGGAGTTAACCGGGGAGCTGTTTTTT. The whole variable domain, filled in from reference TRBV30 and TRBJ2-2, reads SQTIHQWPATLVQPVGSPLSLECTVEGTSNPNLYWYRQAAGRGLQLLFYSVGIGQISSEVPQNLSASRPQDRQFILSSKKLLLSDSGFYLCAWAGELTGELFFGEGSRLTVL.

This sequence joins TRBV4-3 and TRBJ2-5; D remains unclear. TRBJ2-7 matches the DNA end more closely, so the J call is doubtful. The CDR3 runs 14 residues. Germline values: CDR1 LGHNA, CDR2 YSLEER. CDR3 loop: CASSQDNRGDEQYF. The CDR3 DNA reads TGCGCCAGCAGCCAAGACAACCGTGGAGACGAGCAGTACTTC.